This T cell receptor beta chain comes out of a study of blood T cell repertoires in COVID-19. About the study: The analysed material was cDNA or gDNA that came from T cells, B-cell-depleted T cells, or PBMCs.

This clone was seen once. Produced via immunoSEQ multiplex PCR; TCRdb's table is partial and in-frame only. This repertoire shows 250,000 to 350,000 clones, nearly 90% found once; its top ten account for around 4.4%. The CDR3 loop spans 17 amino acids. Germline CDR1 and CDR2: SGHRS and YFSETQ. The junction had 8 bases not matched to a gene; V was cut back by 4 bases and J by 0 bases. Clinical history reported by participants formed the basis on which cohorts were assigned. Sequenced material: PBMCs or T cells enriched from blood (not recorded which). This clonotype was sampled from a young woman with acute COVID-19. J is TRBJ1-3 and V is TRBV5-1, with TRBD1 identical over 9 bases. The CDR3 sequence: CASSLFDRGSSGNTIYF. CDR3 nucleotide sequence: TGCGCCAGCAGCCTCTTCGACAGGGGGAGCTCTGGAAACACCATATATTTT. Full variable domain (missing parts from reference TRBV5-1 and TRBJ1-3): KAGVTQTPRYLIKTRGQQVTLSCSPISGHRSVSWYQQTPGQGLQFLFEYFSETQRNKGNFPGRFSGRQFSNSRSEMNVSTLELGDSALYLCASSLFDRGSSGNTIYFGEGSWLTVV.